Below, 30 T cell receptor beta chains from the same sample are listed, as sequenced in a study of blood T cell repertoires in COVID-19. Libraries were prepared by immunoSEQ multiplex PCR; TCRdb keeps only in-frame clonotypes and omits some of them. Found here are approximately 240,000 clones, roughly nine tenths of them singletons; the top ten hold about 3.3%. Sequencing used PBMCs or T cells enriched from blood (not recorded which). The receptors stem from a woman younger than 35 in a cohort exposed to, infected with or recovered from COVID-19 (not recorded which).

Written as DNA, the CDR3 is TGTGCCAGCAGCCAGCATTCGGGAACTAACAATGAGCAGTTCTTC. As protein: CASSQHSGTNNEQFF. The gene calls are TRBV14 and TRBJ2-1; maybe TRBD2 (5 bases). This CDR3 comprises 15 residues. Germline V gene sequence: CDR1 SGHDN, CDR2 FVKESK. Trimming stripped 3 bases from V and 5 bases from J, with 14 bases between.

This rearrangement joins TRBV12-3 or TRBV12-4 to TRBJ1-2; D remains ambiguous. V was pared by 11 bases and J by 2 bases, with 12 bases between. The CDR3 extends over 12 amino acids. The CDR3 nucleotides are TGTGCCCCCTGGGCAGCCAACTATGGCTACACCTTC. Translation: CAPWAANYGYTF.

The genes are TRBV7-9 and TRBJ2-3; 8 bases align to TRBD1. The CDR3 is made up of 16 amino acids. V lost 5 bases to trimming and J lost 2 bases; unmatched junction nucleotides: 9. CDR1 SEHNR and CDR2 FQNEAQ come from the germline V gene (reference sequence). For the CDR3, the DNA is TGTGCCAGCAGCCATCCAGGGGGCGGGTTCACAGATACGCAGTATTTT. Its protein product is CASSHPGGGFTDTQYF.

The V and J genes are TRBV2 and TRBJ1-6; 9 bases are shared with TRBD1. This CDR3 spans 14 amino acids. The trim removed 2 bases at V and 8 bases at J, leaving 1 base unmatched. The germline CDR1 and CDR2 sequences are SNHLY and FYNNEI. CDR3 DNA: TGTGCCAGCAGTGAATGGGACAGGGATTCACCCCTCCACTTT. Protein product: CASSEWDRDSPLHF.

In its sample, this clone was seen a few times. The chain recombines TRBV2 with TRBJ2-1; D gene unclear. V was trimmed by 8 bases and J by 4 bases, leaving 15 bases between them. Germline-derived CDR1 and CDR2 are SNHLY and FYNNEI. The CDR3 has 14 amino acids. In DNA form, the CDR3 reads TGTGCCAGCTCGATTAAAAGACTGTACAATGAGCAGTTCTTC. Encoded protein: CASSIKRLYNEQFF. Full variable domain (missing parts from reference TRBV2 and TRBJ2-1): EPEVTQTPSHQVTQMGQEVILRCVPISNHLYFYWYRQILGQKVEFLVSFYNNEISEKSEIFDDQFSVERPDGSNFTLKIRSTKLEDSAMYFCASSIKRLYNEQFFGPGTRLTVL.

J is TRBJ2-1 and V is TRBV24-1; 9 bases align to TRBD2. Germline V lookup: CDR1 KGHDR, CDR2 SFDVKD. Trimming cost V 5 bases and J 7 bases; bases outside gene matches: 8. The CDR3 consists of 15 residues. CDR3 region: CATSGHGGGANEQFF. The CDR3 DNA reads as TGTGCCACCAGTGGGCACGGCGGGGGGGCAAATGAGCAGTTCTTC.

The chain recombines TRBV5-4 with TRBJ1-2; no definite D call. The ends were cut back, 5 bases at V and 4 bases at J, with 9 bases in the middle. This CDR3 spans 12 amino acids. Germline V lookup: CDR1 SGHNT, CDR2 YYREEE (reference sequence). The CDR3 protein is CASSSETYGYTF. The CDR3 region has the DNA TGTGCCAGCAGTTCAGAAACCTATGGCTACACCTTC. Filled out from reference TRBV5-4 and TRBJ1-2, the complete variable domain reads ETGVTQSPTHLIKTRGQQVTLRCSSQSGHNTVSWYQQALGQGPQFIFQYYREEENGRGNFPPRFSGLQFPNYSSELNVNALELDDSALYLCASSSETYGYTFGSGTRLTVV.

V usage is TRBV9 and J usage is TRBJ2-2; TRBD2 matches at 11 bases. Germline CDR1 reads SGDLS; CDR2 reads YYNGEE. CDR3 length: 20 residues. V lost 4 bases and J lost 3; bases outside the gene matches: 17. DNA for the CDR3: TGTGCCAGCAGCCCAGGGGTAGCGGGAGGGCCCGCTCGAGACACCGGGGAGCTGTTTTTT. This encodes CASSPGVAGGPARDTGELFF. Supplemented by reference TRBV9 and TRBJ2-2, the full variable domain reads DSGVTQTPKHLITATGQRVTLRCSPRSGDLSVYWYQQSLDQGLQFLIQYYNGEERAKGNILERFSAQQFPDLHSELNLSSLELGDSALYFCASSPGVAGGPARDTGELFFGEGSRLTVL.

This rearrangement joins TRBV11-2 to TRBJ2-7; 7 bases fit TRBD1. Germline V gene data show CDR1 as SGHAT and CDR2 as FQNNGV. The CDR3 is made up of 14 amino acids. After removal of 1 base from V and 5 bases from J, the junction contained 5 bases not matched to a gene. The CDR3 DNA sequence: TGTGCCAGCAGCTTAGGACAGGGAGAGGACGAGCAGTACTTC. Its protein is CASSLGQGEDEQYF.

The J gene is TRBJ1-5, the V gene TRBV28; D gene ambiguous. Germline V gives CDR1 MDHEN, CDR2 SYDVKM. Trimming stripped 4 bases from V and 7 bases from J, with 5 bases between. CDR3 length equals 11 residues. The CDR3 reads CASSSQQPQHF. The CDR3 bases are TGTGCCAGCAGTTCACAACAGCCCCAGCATTTT.

This sequence joins TRBV2 and TRBJ1-1, with no clear D. Trimming left V 4 bases short and J 3 bases short, with 15 bases between. Germline loops: CDR1 SNHLY, CDR2 FYNNEI. The CDR3 extends over 15 amino acids. CDR3 sequence reads: CASSGRWVRDTEAFF. Written as DNA, the CDR3 is TGTGCCAGCAGTGGTCGGTGGGTGAGGGACACTGAAGCTTTCTTT. The full variable domain, in which reference TRBV2 and TRBJ1-1 provide the parts outside the CDR3, is EPEVTQTPSHQVTQMGQEVILRCVPISNHLYFYWYRQILGQKVEFLVSFYNNEISEKSEIFDDQFSVERPDGSNFTLKIRSTKLEDSAMYFCASSGRWVRDTEAFFGQGTRLTVV.

The rearrangement links TRBV28 to TRBJ1-5; no definite D call. This CDR3 is 16 amino acids long. V was cut by 5 bases and J by 2 bases, with 16 bases left in between. Germline CDR1 and CDR2: MDHEN and SYDVKM. CDR3 nucleotide sequence: TGTGCCAGCAGTCTCCCCGTAGGGAGAGGCAATCAGCCCCAGCATTTT. As protein: CASSLPVGRGNQPQHF.

The chain combines TRBV2 with TRBJ2-7; 9 positions match TRBD2. There are 14 residues in the CDR3. The germline V gene has CDR1 SNHLY and CDR2 FYNNEI. Unmatched junction bases numbered 7, after V lost 8 bases and J lost 2 bases. The CDR3 loop is CASDGGGGAYEQYF. The CDR3 DNA is TGTGCCAGCGATGGCGGGGGGGGCGCCTACGAGCAGTACTTC.

The J gene is TRBJ2-7, the V gene TRBV2, with D hard to call. The V gene lost 6 bases and the J gene lost 5 bases, with 17 bases spanning the gap. CDR1 SNHLY and CDR2 FYNNEI come from the germline V gene. This CDR3 comprises 14 residues. CDR3 nucleotide sequence: TGTGCCAGCAGCGTTTTCTCGACTGCCCACGAGCAGTACTTC. Its translation is CASSVFSTAHEQYF.

The V gene is TRBV24-1, the J gene TRBJ2-5, with D possibly matching TRBD2 (7 bases). Per germline, CDR1 KGHDR and CDR2 SFDVKD. The CDR3 consists of 18 residues. V was shortened by 4 bases and J by 0 bases, with 20 bases between the two germline ends. The CDR3 here is CATSDPQGQGGYQETQYF. CDR3 coding DNA: TGTGCCACCAGTGACCCCCAGGGGCAGGGAGGGTACCAAGAGACCCAGTACTTC.

The chain is built from TRBV30 and TRBJ2-7; tentative D call: TRBD1 (6 bases). The germline gives CDR1 GTSNPN, CDR2 SVGIG (reference sequence). V lost 1 base, J lost 2 bases, and 9 bases lay in between. The CDR3 length is 13 residues. The CDR3: CAWSAGDAYEQYF. In DNA form, the CDR3 reads TGTGCCTGGAGTGCAGGGGACGCCTACGAGCAGTACTTC.

The chain recombines TRBV21-1 with TRBJ2-7; TRBD1 reflects the table's D call only, with no check against the DNA. TRBV21-1 is classified as a pseudogene. This CDR3 region has 15 residues. The CDR3 reads CASSSPWDRPPQQYF. DNA of the CDR3: TGTGCCAGCAGCAGTCCCTGGGACAGGCCTCCGCAGCAGTACTTC.

The chain recombines TRBV28 with TRBJ2-3; TRBD2 might be the D (6 bases). CDR1 MDHEN and CDR2 SYDVKM come from the germline V gene. The CDR3 extends over 14 amino acids. Deletions cut 8 bases from V and 2 bases from J, with 14 bases between. CDR3 in DNA: TGTGCCAGCCTCAACCGGGGGTCCACAGATACGCAGTATTTT. Translation gives CASLNRGSTDTQYF.

The chain employs TRBV3-1 (or the pseudogene TRBV3-2) and TRBJ2-3, with 12 bases matching TRBD2. CDR3 length equals 16 residues. Trimming cost V 8 bases and J 3 bases; bases outside gene matches: 9. Per germline, CDR1 LGHDT and CDR2 YNNKEL (reference sequence). CDR3 DNA: TGTGCCAGCCGTCATACTAGCGGGGGGCCTACAGATACGCAGTATTTT. It encodes CASRHTSGGPTDTQYF.

This clone was counted between two and nine times. The chain uses TRBV5-1 and TRBJ2-2; D is possibly TRBD2 (5 bases). The ends were cut back, 3 bases at V and 0 bases at J, with 12 bases in the middle. The CDR3 spans 16 residues. Germline loops: CDR1 SGHRS, CDR2 YFSETQ. In DNA, the CDR3 is TGCGCCAGCAGCTCCCTCGCCGGGGCGAACACCGGGGAGCTGTTTTTT. It specifies CASSSLAGANTGELFF.

This clone was recorded once. CDR3 region: CASSQSVAGYTDTQYF. Here the CDR3 DNA reads TGTGCCAGCAGCCAATCGGTGGCGGGATACACAGATACGCAGTATTTT. The chain carries TRBV16 and TRBJ2-3; possible D gene TRBD2, 6 bases. The CDR3 contains 16 residues. Germline-derived CDR1 and CDR2 are KGHSY and FQNENV. V lost 0 bases and J lost 2, with 12 bases in between.

The chain has TRBV5-1 and TRBJ1-1; TRBD1 agrees at 11 bases. The CDR3 runs 14 residues. Germline V gene sequence: CDR1 SGHRS, CDR2 YFSETQ. The V and J ends lost 3 bases and 5 bases, in that order; junction bases with no gene match: 3. The CDR3 spells CASSSGTGGTEAFF. In DNA form, the CDR3 reads TGCGCCAGCAGCTCCGGGACAGGGGGAACTGAAGCTTTCTTT.

V is TRBV9 and J is TRBJ2-2; 12 bases match TRBD2. With 3 bases clipped from V and 4 bases from J, the junction kept 4 bases outside the gene matches. The CDR3 sequence is 16 residues long. Germline values: CDR1 SGDLS, CDR2 YYNGEE. The CDR3 region is CASSGGLAGLTGELFF. The CDR3 DNA reads as TGTGCCAGCAGCGGGGGACTAGCGGGCCTCACCGGGGAGCTGTTTTTT.

DNA for the CDR3: TGTGCCAGCAGCTCCCGGGACAGTACCTACGAGCAGTACTTC. Translated: CASSSRDSTYEQYF. V gene TRBV5-5 combines with J gene TRBJ2-7, with 7 bases identical to TRBD1. CDR1 and CDR2 from the germline V gene are SGHKS and YYEKEE (reference sequence). V lost 3 bases to trimming and J lost 2 bases; unmatched junction nucleotides: 5. This CDR3 has 14 amino acids.

V usage is TRBV5-1 and J usage is TRBJ2-7; the D gene is possibly TRBD1 (6 bases). V lost 0 bases, J lost 2 bases, and 9 bases lay in between. Germline loops: CDR1 SGHRS, CDR2 YFSETQ. The CDR3 is made up of 14 amino acids. The CDR3 DNA sequence: TGCGCCAGCAGCTTGGGACAGGAAACCTACGAGCAGTACTTC. Protein: CASSLGQETYEQYF.

This chain links TRBV2 with TRBJ2-7; D perhaps matches TRBD2 (5 bases). CDR3 length equals 12 residues. Trimming removed 4 bases from V and 6 bases from J, with 10 bases in between. Germline values: CDR1 SNHLY, CDR2 FYNNEI. CDR3 protein: CASSGSSFEQYF. The CDR3 nucleotides are TGTGCCAGCAGTGGGTCTAGCTTCGAGCAGTACTTC.

This chain links TRBV3-1 (or the pseudogene TRBV3-2) with TRBJ2-1; 15 bases agree with TRBD2. With V trimmed by 4 bases and J by 4 bases, 2 bases remained unmatched. The germline V gene has CDR1 LGHDT and CDR2 YNNKEL (reference sequence). The CDR3 consists of 16 residues. Here the CDR3 DNA reads TGTGCCAGCAGCCGGACTAGCGGGAGGGTTTACAATGAGCAGTTCTTC. Protein sequence: CASSRTSGRVYNEQFF.

In DNA form, the CDR3 reads TGTGCCAGTAGTATGGGGGCCGGCAGGGGGAATGAGCAGTTCTTC. Encoded protein: CASSMGAGRGNEQFF. The chain joins TRBV19 to TRBJ2-1, with 7 bases aligning to TRBD1. The CDR3 totals 15 residues. The V segment lost 3 bases and the J segment 7 bases; nucleotides outside the gene matches: 9. Germline lookup yields CDR1 LNHDA and CDR2 SQIVND (reference sequence).

This rearrangement joins TRBV5-1 to TRBJ1-2; 8 bases fit TRBD1. The J segment lost 6 bases and the V segment lost 0 bases, leaving 4 bases of the junction unmatched. Germline V lookup: CDR1 SGHRS, CDR2 YFSETQ. This CDR3 is built from 14 residues. CDR3 residues: CASSLDSTGDGYTF. In DNA, the CDR3 is TGCGCCAGCAGCTTGGACTCGACAGGGGATGGCTACACCTTC.

The rearrangement links TRBV4-1 to TRBJ1-3, with unresolved D. The CDR3 totals 16 residues. V was shortened by 0 bases and J by 0 bases, with 9 bases between the two germline ends. Germline CDR1 is MGHRA and CDR2 is YSYEKL. The CDR3 DNA reads TGCGCCAGCAGCCAAGAAGGCGGATACTCTGGAAACACCATATATTTT. Amino acids: CASSQEGGYSGNTIYF.